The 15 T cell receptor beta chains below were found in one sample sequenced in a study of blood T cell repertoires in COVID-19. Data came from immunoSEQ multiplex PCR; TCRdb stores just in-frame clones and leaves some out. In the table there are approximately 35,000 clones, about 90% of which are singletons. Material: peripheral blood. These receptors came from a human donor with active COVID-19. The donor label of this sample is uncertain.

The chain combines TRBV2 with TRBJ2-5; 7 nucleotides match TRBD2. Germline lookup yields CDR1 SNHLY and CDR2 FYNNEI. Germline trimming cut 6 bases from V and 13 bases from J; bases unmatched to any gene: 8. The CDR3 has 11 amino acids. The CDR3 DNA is TGTGCCAGCAGACGGGAGGTCTTTCCGTACTTC. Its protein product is CASRREVFPYF.

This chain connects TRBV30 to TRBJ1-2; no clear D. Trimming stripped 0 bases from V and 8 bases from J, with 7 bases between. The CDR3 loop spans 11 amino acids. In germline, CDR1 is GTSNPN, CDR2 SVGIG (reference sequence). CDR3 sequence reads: CAWSVGVGYTF. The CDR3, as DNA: TGTGCCTGGAGTGTCGGGGTAGGCTACACCTTC. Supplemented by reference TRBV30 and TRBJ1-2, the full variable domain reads SQTIHQWPATLVQPVGSPLSLECTVEGTSNPNLYWYRQAAGRGLQLLFYSVGIGQISSEVPQNLSASRPQDRQFILSSKKLLLSDSGFYLCAWSVGVGYTFGSGTRLTVV.

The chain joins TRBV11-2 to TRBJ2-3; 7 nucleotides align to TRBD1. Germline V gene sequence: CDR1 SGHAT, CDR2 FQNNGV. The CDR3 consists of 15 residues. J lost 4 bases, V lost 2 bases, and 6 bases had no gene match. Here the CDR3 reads CASSLPRQGADTQYF. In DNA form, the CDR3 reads TGTGCCAGCAGCTTACCGCGACAGGGCGCAGATACGCAGTATTTT.

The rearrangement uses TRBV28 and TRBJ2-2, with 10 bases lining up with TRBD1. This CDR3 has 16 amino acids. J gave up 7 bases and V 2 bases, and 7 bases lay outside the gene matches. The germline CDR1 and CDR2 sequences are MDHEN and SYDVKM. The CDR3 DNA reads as TGTGCCAGCAGTTTAGGTCTGGGACAGGGGATCGGGGAGCTGTTTTTT. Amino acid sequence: CASSLGLGQGIGELFF.

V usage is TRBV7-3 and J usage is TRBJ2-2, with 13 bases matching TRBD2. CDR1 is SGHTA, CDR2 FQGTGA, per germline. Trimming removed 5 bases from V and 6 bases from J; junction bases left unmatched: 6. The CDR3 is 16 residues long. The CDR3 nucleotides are TGTGCCAGCAGCCCCACTAGCGGGGGGGCCCCCGGGGAGCTGTTTTTT. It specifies CASSPTSGGAPGELFF.

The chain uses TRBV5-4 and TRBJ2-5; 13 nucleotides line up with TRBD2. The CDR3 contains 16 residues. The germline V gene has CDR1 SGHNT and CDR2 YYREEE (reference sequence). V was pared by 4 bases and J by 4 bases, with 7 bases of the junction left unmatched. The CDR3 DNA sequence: TGTGCCAGCAGCGACCCGGGACTAGCGGGACGAGAGACCCAGTACTTC. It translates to CASSDPGLAGRETQYF.

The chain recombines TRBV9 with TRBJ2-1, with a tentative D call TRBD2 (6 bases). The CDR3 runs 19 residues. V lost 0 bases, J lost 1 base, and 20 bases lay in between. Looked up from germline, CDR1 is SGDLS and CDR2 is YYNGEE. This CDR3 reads CASSVVLGDWAGSYNEQFF. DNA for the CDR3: TGTGCCAGCAGCGTAGTATTGGGGGACTGGGCGGGATCCTACAATGAGCAGTTCTTC.

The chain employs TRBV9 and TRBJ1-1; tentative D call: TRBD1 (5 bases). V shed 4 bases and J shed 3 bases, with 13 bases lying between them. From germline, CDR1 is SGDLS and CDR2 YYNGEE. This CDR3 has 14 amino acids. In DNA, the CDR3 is TGTGCCAGCAGCCTTTGGGACTGGGACACTGAAGCTTTCTTT. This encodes CASSLWDWDTEAFF.

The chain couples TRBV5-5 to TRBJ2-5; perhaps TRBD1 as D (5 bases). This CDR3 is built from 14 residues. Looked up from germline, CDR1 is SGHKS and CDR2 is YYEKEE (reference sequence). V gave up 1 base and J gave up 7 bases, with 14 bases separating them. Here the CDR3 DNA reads TGTGCCAGCAGCTTGAGCCAGGGTTCGGGGACCCAGTACTTC. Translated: CASSLSQGSGTQYF.

Here the CDR3 DNA reads TGTGCCAGCAGTCATCAGGACGGGAGCTCCTACAATGAGCAGTTCTTC. Its translation: CASSHQDGSSYNEQFF. This chain uses TRBV6-6 with TRBJ2-1, with a tentative D call TRBD2 (6 bases). The V end was cut by 5 bases, the J end by 0 bases, with 14 bases between. Germline V lookup: CDR1 MNHNY, CDR2 SVGAGI (reference sequence). The CDR3 is made up of 16 amino acids.

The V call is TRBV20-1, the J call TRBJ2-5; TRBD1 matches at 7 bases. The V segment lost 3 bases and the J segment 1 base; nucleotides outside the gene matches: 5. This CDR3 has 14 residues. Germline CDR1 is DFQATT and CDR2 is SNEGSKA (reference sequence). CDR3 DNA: TGCAGTGCTAGTGAGGGGGCGGTCCAAGAGACCCAGTACTTC. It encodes CSASEGAVQETQYF.

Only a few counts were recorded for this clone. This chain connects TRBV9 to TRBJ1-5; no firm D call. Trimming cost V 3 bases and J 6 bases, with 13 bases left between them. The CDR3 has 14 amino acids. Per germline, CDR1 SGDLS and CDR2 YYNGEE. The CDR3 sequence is CASSGTPGGQPQHF. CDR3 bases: TGTGCCAGCAGCGGGACTCCCGGAGGTCAGCCCCAGCATTTT.

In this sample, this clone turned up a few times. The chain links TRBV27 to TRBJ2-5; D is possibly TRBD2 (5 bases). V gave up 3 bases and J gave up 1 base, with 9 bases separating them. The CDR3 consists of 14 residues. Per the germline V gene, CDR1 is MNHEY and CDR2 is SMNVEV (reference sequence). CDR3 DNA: TGTGCCAGCAGTTTGGGAGACGCCCAAGAGACCCAGTACTTC. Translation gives CASSLGDAQETQYF.

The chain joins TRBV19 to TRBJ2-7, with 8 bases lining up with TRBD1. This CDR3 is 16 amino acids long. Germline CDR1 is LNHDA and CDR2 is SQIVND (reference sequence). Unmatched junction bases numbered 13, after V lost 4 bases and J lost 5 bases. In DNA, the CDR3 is TGTGCCAGTAGTACAAATCTCCGACAGGGGTGGGACGAGCAGTACTTC. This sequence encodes CASSTNLRQGWDEQYF. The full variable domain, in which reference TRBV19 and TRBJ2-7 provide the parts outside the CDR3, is DGGITQSPKYLFRKEGQNVTLSCEQNLNHDAMYWYRQDPGQGLRLIYYSQIVNDFQKGDIAEGYSVSREKKESFPLTVTSAQKNPTAFYLCASSTNLRQGWDEQYFGPGTRLTVT.

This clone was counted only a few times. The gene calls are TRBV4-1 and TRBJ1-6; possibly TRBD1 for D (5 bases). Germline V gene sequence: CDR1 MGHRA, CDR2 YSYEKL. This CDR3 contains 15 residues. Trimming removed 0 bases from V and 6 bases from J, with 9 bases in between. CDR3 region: CASSQEGTGNSPLHF. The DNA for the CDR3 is TGCGCCAGCAGCCAAGAGGGAACAGGTAATTCACCCCTCCACTTT.